Shown below are 17 T cell receptor beta chains from a single sample sequenced in a study of technical replicates of blood from a handful of donors. Sequencing used immunoSEQ multiplex PCR; TCRdb keeps in-frame clones, though not all of them. The table records some 57,000 clones, about nine tenths of them present only once. The sequenced material came from PBMCs. The source of these receptors is a human donor in good health. Some clones in this sample may be carry-over from other donors' samples.

This chain uses TRBV30 with TRBJ2-6; possible D gene TRBD1, 6 bases. V lost 1 base and J 6 bases, leaving 13 bases between the germline ends. Germline V gene data show CDR1 as GTSNPN and CDR2 as SVGIG (reference sequence). There are 15 residues in the CDR3. The CDR3 DNA sequence: TGTGCCTGGAGTGCCACGGCAGGGGTGGCCAACGTCCTGACTTTC. Protein: CAWSATAGVANVLTF.

V usage is TRBV7-7 and J usage is TRBJ2-1, with D maybe TRBD2 (5 bases). Germline-derived CDR1 and CDR2 are SSHAT and FNYEAQ (reference sequence). The CDR3 has 14 amino acids. Trimming removed 4 bases at V and 0 bases at J, with 7 bases between. The CDR3 DNA reads TGTGCCAGCAGCTCGGGAAGCTCCTACAATGAGCAGTTCTTC. Translating it yields CASSSGSSYNEQFF.

The chain recombines TRBV7-2 with TRBJ2-3, with TRBD2 identical over 11 bases. J gave up 2 bases and V 5 bases, and 9 bases lay outside the gene matches. The germline gives CDR1 SGHTA, CDR2 FQGNSA. The CDR3 has 17 amino acids. The CDR3 here is CASSQRPTSGTTDTQYF. CDR3 in DNA: TGTGCCAGCAGCCAACGTCCGACTAGCGGGACCACAGATACGCAGTATTTT.

J is TRBJ2-5 and V is TRBV19; possibly TRBD1 for D (5 bases). Germline V CDR1 and CDR2: LNHDA, SQIVND (reference sequence). There are 15 residues in the CDR3. The V gene lost 1 base and the J gene lost 5 bases, with 14 bases spanning the gap. The CDR3 region has the DNA TGTGCCAGTAGTATAGGTTACGGCAGGGTGGAGACCCAGTACTTC. Translation: CASSIGYGRVETQYF.

J is TRBJ1-4 and V is TRBV4-3; maybe TRBD1 (5 bases). The CDR3 covers 18 residues. Germline V gene data show CDR1 as LGHNA and CDR2 as YSLEER. Trimming removed 4 bases at V and 8 bases at J, with 26 bases between. The CDR3: CASSRETWGMWGEEKLFF. The CDR3 nucleotides are TGCGCCAGCAGCCGAGAGACATGGGGTATGTGGGGGGAGGAAAAACTGTTTTTT.

The V gene is TRBV14, the J gene TRBJ1-3; D is possibly TRBD1 (6 bases). The V gene's germline CDR1 is SGHDN and CDR2 FVKESK. Trimming took 6 bases from V and 0 from J, leaving 9 bases between them. CDR3 size: 14 residues. CDR3 region: CASSLGHSGNTIYF. CDR3 bases: TGTGCCAGCAGTTTGGGACACTCTGGAAACACCATATATTTT. The full variable domain, completed using reference TRBV14 and TRBJ1-3, is EAGVTQFPSHSVIEKGQTVTLRCDPISGHDNLYWYRRVMGKEIKFLLHFVKESKQDESGMPNNRFLAERTGGTYSTLKVQPAELEDSGVYFCASSLGHSGNTIYFGEGSWLTVV.

The chain recombines TRBV5-6 with TRBJ2-5; 15 bases fit TRBD2. Per germline, CDR1 SGHDT and CDR2 YYEEEE. The CDR3 has 19 residues. The V segment lost 0 bases and the J segment 4 bases; nucleotides outside the gene matches: 10. In nucleotides, the CDR3 is TGTGCCAGCAGCTTGGAAGGACTAGCGGGGGGGCCTCGCCGAGAGACCCAGTACTTC. Protein product: CASSLEGLAGGPRRETQYF.

This clone was seen once. One end of the junction does not line up with germline, which may come from a read error. V usage is TRBV7-9 and J usage is TRBJ1-1; D remains ambiguous. The CDR3 runs 13 residues. From germline, CDR1 is SEHNR and CDR2 FQNEAQ (reference sequence). The CDR3 here is CASSSGGNPEAFF. The CDR3 DNA reads as TGTGCCAGCAGCTCTGGCGGGAACCCTGAAGCTTTCTTT.

The J gene is TRBJ1-1, the V gene TRBV27, with TRBD1 matching 9 bases. V dropped 5 bases and J dropped 4; count of bases not matched to a gene: 8. The CDR3 covers 15 residues. CDR1 is MNHEY, CDR2 SMNVEV, per germline (reference sequence). The CDR3 DNA follows: TGTGCCAGCAGTCCCAACAGGGGGCAGGGCACTGAAGCTTTCTTT. Amino acids: CASSPNRGQGTEAFF.

The chain combines TRBV5-1 with TRBJ2-3; the match to TRBD2 covers 7 bases. The CDR3 has 12 residues. CDR1 SGHRS and CDR2 YFSETQ come from the germline V gene. Trimming removed 7 bases from V and 4 bases from J; junction bases left unmatched: 3. CDR3 amino acids: CASARGADTQYF. The CDR3 region has the DNA TGCGCCAGCGCCCGGGGGGCAGATACGCAGTATTTT.

The V gene is TRBV11-1, the J gene TRBJ2-5; 7 bases agree with TRBD1. The CDR3 spans 15 residues. V shed 6 bases and J 2 bases; nucleotides not matched to a gene: 9. From germline, CDR1 is SGHAT and CDR2 FQDESV (reference sequence). The CDR3 region is CASSKGTGAQETQYF. The CDR3 DNA reads TGTGCCAGCAGTAAGGGTACAGGGGCACAAGAGACCCAGTACTTC. Full variable domain (rest looked up from reference TRBV11-1 and TRBJ2-5): EAEVAQSPRYKITEKSQAVAFWCDPISGHATLYWYRQILGQGPELLVQFQDESVVDDSQLPKDRFSAERLKGVDSTLKIQPAELGDSAMYLCASSKGTGAQETQYFGPGTRLLVL.

V and J are TRBV19 and TRBJ2-7; 9 bases map to TRBD1. The V gene end was trimmed by 1 base and the J gene end by 2 bases; junction bases not matched to a gene: 6. Per germline, CDR1 LNHDA and CDR2 SQIVND (reference sequence). The CDR3 extends over 16 amino acids. CDR3 residues: CASSIVPGTGTYEQYF. DNA of the CDR3: TGTGCCAGTAGTATAGTTCCCGGGACAGGGACCTACGAGCAGTACTTC. Full variable domain (missing parts from reference TRBV19 and TRBJ2-7): DGGITQSPKYLFRKEGQNVTLSCEQNLNHDAMYWYRQDPGQGLRLIYYSQIVNDFQKGDIAEGYSVSREKKESFPLTVTSAQKNPTAFYLCASSIVPGTGTYEQYFGPGTRLTVT.

The V and J genes are TRBV4-1 and TRBJ2-3; 9 bases fit TRBD1. The ends lost 0 bases at V and 6 bases at J; junction bases unmatched: 4. Germline V gives CDR1 MGHRA, CDR2 YSYEKL. This CDR3 has 15 residues. The CDR3 bases are TGCGCCAGCAGCCAAGATCCGACAGGGGGGGATACGCAGTATTTT. It translates to CASSQDPTGGDTQYF.

In its sample, this clone was seen a few times. The chain recombines TRBV2 with TRBJ1-6; D not certain. The CDR3 sequence is 13 residues long. V was clipped by 7 bases and J by 0 bases, with 4 bases between them. Per the germline V gene, CDR1 is SNHLY and CDR2 is FYNNEI. The CDR3 is CASISSYNSPLHF. CDR3 nucleotide sequence: TGTGCCAGCATCAGCTCCTATAATTCACCCCTCCACTTT.

This clone was seen a few times. The chain uses TRBV5-1 and TRBJ2-5; TRBD2 agrees at 11 bases. CDR1 SGHRS and CDR2 YFSETQ come from the germline V gene. The CDR3 contains 15 residues. V lost 0 bases and J lost 4; bases outside the gene matches: 2. The CDR3: CASSLGTSGLETQYF. DNA for the CDR3: TGCGCCAGCAGCTTGGGGACTAGCGGGCTAGAGACCCAGTACTTC. Full variable domain (outside the CDR3, taken from reference TRBV5-1 and TRBJ2-5): KAGVTQTPRYLIKTRGQQVTLSCSPISGHRSVSWYQQTPGQGLQFLFEYFSETQRNKGNFPGRFSGRQFSNSRSEMNVSTLELGDSALYLCASSLGTSGLETQYFGPGTRLLVL.

The chain joins TRBV4-1 to TRBJ2-1, with a weak D call TRBD2 (5 bases). The CDR3 is 15 residues long. Germline lookup yields CDR1 MGHRA and CDR2 YSYEKL. V was shortened by 4 bases and J by 8 bases, with 18 bases between the two germline ends. Written as DNA, the CDR3 is TGCGCCAGCAGCCGCGAGGGCTACCTCACGGATGAGCAGTTCTTC. It specifies CASSREGYLTDEQFF.

The CDR3 DNA sequence: TGCGCCAGCAGCCAATCCGGACAAAAGGCCTACGAGCAGTACTTC. Amino acid sequence: CASSQSGQKAYEQYF. The chain is built from TRBV4-3 and TRBJ2-7; TRBD1 is a possible D gene (5 bases). With 2 bases removed from V and 2 bases from J, the gap between germline ends came to 13 bases. In germline, CDR1 is LGHNA, CDR2 YSLEER. This CDR3 is built from 15 residues.